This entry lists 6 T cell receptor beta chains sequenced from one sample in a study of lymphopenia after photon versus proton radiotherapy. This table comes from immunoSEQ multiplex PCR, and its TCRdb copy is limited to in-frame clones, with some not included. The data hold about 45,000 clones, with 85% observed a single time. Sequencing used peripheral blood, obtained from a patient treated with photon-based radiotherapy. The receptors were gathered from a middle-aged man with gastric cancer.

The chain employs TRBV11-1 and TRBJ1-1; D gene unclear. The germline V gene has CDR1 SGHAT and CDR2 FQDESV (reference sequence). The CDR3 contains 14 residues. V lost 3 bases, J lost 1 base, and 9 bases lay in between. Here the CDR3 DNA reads TGTGCCAGCAGCTTTGTGAGGGCGAACACTGAAGCTTTCTTT. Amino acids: CASSFVRANTEAFF.

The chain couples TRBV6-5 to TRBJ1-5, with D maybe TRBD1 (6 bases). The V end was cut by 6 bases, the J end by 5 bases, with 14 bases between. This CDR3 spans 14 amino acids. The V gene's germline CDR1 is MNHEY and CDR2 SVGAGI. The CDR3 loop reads CASSPWGGHQPQHF. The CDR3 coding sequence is TGTGCCAGCAGCCCCTGGGGGGGGCATCAGCCCCAGCATTTT.

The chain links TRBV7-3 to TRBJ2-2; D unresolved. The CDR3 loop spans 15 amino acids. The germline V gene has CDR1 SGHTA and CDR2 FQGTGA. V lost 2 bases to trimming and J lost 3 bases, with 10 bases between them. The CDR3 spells CASSLGSLYTGELFF. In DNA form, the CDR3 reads TGTGCCAGCAGCTTAGGGTCTCTCTACACCGGGGAGCTGTTTTTT.

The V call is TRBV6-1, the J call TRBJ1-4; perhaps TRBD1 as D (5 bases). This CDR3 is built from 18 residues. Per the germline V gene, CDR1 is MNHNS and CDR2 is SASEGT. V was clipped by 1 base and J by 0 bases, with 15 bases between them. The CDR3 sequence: CASSEGAAIGATNEKLFF. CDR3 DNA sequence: TGTGCCAGCAGTGAAGGGGCAGCTATAGGGGCAACTAATGAAAAACTGTTTTTT.

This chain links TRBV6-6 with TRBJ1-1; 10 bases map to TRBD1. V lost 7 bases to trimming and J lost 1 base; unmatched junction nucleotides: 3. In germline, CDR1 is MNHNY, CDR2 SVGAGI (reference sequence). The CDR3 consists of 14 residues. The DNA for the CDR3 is TGTGCCAGCAATGGACAGGGGGGGAACACTGAAGCTTTCTTT. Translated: CASNGQGGNTEAFF.

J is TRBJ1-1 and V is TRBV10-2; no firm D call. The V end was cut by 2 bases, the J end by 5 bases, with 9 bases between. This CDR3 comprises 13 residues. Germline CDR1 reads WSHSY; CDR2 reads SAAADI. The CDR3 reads CASSEGVRTEAFF. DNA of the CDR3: TGCGCCAGCAGTGAGGGGGTAAGGACTGAAGCTTTCTTT.